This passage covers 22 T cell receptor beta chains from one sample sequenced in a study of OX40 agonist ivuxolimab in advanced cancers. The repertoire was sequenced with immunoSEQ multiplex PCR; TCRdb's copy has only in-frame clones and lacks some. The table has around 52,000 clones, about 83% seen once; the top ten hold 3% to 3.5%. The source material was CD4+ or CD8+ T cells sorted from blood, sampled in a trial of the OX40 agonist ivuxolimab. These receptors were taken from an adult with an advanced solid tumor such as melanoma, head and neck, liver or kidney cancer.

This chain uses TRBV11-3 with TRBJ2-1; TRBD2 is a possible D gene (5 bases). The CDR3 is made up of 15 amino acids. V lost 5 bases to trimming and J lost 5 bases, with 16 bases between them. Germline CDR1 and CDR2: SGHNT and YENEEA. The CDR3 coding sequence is TGTGCCAGCAGCAAATCCGGTCTGCGGGACAATGAGCAGTTCTTC. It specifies CASSKSGLRDNEQFF.

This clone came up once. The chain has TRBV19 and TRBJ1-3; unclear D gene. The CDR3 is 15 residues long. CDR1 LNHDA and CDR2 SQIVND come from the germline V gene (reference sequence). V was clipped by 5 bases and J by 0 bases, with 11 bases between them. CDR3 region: CASSPTASSGNTIYF. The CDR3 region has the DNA TGTGCCAGTAGTCCGACGGCGAGCTCTGGAAACACCATATATTTT. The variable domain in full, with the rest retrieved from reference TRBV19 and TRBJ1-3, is DGGITQSPKYLFRKEGQNVTLSCEQNLNHDAMYWYRQDPGQGLRLIYYSQIVNDFQKGDIAEGYSVSREKKESFPLTVTSAQKNPTAFYLCASSPTASSGNTIYFGEGSWLTVV.

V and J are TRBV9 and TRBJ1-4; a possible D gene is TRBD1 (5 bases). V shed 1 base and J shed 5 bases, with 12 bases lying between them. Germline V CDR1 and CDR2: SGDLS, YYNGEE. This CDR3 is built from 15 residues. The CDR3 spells CASSVFGGGNEKLFF. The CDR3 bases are TGTGCCAGCAGCGTATTTGGTGGGGGGAATGAAAAACTGTTTTTT.

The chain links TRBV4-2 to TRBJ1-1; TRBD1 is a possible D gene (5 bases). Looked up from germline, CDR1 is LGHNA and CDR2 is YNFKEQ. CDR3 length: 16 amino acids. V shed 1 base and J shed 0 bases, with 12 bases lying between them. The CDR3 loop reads CASSQAVAGMNTEAFF. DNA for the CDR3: TGTGCCAGCAGCCAAGCGGTGGCAGGGATGAACACTGAAGCTTTCTTT.

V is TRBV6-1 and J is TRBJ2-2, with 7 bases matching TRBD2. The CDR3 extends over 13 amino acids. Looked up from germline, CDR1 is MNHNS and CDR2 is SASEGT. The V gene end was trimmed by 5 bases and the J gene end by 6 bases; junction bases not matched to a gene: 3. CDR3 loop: CASSRTSAGELFF. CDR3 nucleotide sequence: TGTGCCAGCAGTCGGACTAGTGCCGGGGAGCTGTTTTTT.

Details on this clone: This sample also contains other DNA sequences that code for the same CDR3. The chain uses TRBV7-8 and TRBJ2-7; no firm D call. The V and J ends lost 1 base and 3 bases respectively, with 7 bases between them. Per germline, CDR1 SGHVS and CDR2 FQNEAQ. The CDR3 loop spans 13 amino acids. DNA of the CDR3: TGTGCCAGCAGCTTAGATACCCTCTACGAGCAGTACTTC. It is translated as CASSLDTLYEQYF.

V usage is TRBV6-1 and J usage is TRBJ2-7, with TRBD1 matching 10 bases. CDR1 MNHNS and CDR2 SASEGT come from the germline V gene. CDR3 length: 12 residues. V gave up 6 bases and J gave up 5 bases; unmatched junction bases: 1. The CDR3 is CASRGTGDEQYF. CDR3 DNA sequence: TGTGCCAGCAGAGGGACAGGGGACGAGCAGTACTTC.

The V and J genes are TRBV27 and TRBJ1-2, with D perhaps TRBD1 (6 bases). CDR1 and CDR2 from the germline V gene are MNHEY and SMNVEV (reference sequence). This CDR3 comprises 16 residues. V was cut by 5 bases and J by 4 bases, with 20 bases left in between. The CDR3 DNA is TGTGCCAGCAGTCCCAATGCGGGGACACAGATCTATGGCTACACCTTC. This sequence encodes CASSPNAGTQIYGYTF.

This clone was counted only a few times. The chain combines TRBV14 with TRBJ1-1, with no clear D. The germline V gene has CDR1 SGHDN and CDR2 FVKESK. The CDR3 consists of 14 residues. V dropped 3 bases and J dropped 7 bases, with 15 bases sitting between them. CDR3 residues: CASSHGRPFIEAFF. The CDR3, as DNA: TGTGCCAGCAGCCATGGCCGGCCCTTCATTGAAGCTTTCTTT. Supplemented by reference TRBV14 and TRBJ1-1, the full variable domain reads EAGVTQFPSHSVIEKGQTVTLRCDPISGHDNLYWYRRVMGKEIKFLLHFVKESKQDESGMPNNRFLAERTGGTYSTLKVQPAELEDSGVYFCASSHGRPFIEAFFGQGTRLTVV.

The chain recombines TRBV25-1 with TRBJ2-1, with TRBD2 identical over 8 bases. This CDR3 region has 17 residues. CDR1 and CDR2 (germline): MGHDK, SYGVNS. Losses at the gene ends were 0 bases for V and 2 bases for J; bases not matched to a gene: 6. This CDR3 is CASSEYGASGPYNEQFF. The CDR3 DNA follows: TGTGCCAGCAGTGAATATGGGGCTAGCGGGCCCTACAATGAGCAGTTCTTC.

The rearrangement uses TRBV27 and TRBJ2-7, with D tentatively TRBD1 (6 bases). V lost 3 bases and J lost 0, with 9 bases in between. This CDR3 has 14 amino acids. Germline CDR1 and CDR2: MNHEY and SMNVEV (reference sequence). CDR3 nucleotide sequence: TGTGCCAGCAGTTTGGACAGCGTCTCCTACGAGCAGTACTTC. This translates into CASSLDSVSYEQYF.

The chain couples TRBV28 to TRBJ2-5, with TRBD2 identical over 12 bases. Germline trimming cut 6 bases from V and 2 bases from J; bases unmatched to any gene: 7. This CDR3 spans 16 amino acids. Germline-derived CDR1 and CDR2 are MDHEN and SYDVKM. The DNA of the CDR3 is TGTGCCAGCAGGCAAACACTAGCGGGAGGTCAAGAGACCCAGTACTTC. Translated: CASRQTLAGGQETQYF.

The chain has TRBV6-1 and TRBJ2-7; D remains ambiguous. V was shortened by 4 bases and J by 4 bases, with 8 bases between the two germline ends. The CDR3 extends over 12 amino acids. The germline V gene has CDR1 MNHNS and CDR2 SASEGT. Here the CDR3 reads CASSVAEYEQYF. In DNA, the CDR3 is TGTGCCAGCAGTGTGGCAGAATACGAGCAGTACTTC.

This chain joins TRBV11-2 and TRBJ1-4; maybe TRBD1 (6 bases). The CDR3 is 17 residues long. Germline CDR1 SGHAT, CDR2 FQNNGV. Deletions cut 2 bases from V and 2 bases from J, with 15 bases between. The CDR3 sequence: CASSLTGGYATNEKLFF. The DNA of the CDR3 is TGTGCCAGCAGCTTAACGGGGGGCTACGCGACTAATGAAAAACTGTTTTTT.

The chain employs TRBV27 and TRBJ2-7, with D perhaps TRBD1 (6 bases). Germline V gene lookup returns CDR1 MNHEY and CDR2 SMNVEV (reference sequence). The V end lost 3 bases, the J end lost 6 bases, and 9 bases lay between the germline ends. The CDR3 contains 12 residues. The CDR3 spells CASSFVGGEQYF. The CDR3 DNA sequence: TGTGCCAGCAGTTTTGTAGGGGGCGAGCAGTACTTC.

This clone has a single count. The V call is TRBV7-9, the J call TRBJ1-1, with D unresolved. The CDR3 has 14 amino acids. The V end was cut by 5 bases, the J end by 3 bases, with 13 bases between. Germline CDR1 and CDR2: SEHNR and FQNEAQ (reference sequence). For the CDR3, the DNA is TGTGCCAGCAGCCCCGCCCGGAGGGACACTGAAGCTTTCTTT. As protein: CASSPARRDTEAFF.

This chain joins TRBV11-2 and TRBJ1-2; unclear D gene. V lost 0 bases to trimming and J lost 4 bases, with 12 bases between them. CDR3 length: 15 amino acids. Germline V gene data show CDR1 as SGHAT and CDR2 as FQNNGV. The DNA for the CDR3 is TGTGCCAGCAGCTTAGATCCCCAGGACTTCTATGGCTACACCTTC. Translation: CASSLDPQDFYGYTF.

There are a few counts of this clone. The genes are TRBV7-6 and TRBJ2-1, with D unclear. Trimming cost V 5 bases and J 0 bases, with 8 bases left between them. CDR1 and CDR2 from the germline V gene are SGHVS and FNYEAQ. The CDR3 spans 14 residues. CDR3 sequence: CASSPTSSYNEQFF. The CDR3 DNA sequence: TGTGCCAGCAGCCCGACTTCCTCCTACAATGAGCAGTTCTTC.

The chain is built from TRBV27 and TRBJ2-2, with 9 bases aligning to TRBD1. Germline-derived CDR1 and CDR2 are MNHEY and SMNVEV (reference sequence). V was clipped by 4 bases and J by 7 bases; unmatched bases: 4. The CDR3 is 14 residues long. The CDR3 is CASSWDRVVGELFF. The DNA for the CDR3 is TGTGCCAGCAGTTGGGACAGGGTCGTCGGGGAGCTGTTTTTT.

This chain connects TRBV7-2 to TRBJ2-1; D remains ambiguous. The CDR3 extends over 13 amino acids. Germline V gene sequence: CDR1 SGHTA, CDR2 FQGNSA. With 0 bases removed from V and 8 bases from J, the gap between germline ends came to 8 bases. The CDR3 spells CASSLAQLDEQFF. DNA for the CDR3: TGTGCCAGCAGCTTAGCGCAGTTGGATGAGCAGTTCTTC. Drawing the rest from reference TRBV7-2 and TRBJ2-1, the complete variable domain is GAGVSQSPSNKVTEKGKDVELRCDPISGHTALYWYRQSLGQGLEFLIYFQGNSAPDKSGLPSDRFSAERTGGSVSTLTIQRTQQEDSAVYLCASSLAQLDEQFFGPGTRLTVL.

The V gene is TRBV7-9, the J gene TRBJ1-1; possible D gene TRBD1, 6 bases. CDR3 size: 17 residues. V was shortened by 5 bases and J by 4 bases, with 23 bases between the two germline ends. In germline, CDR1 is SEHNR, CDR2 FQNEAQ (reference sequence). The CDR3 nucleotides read TGTGCCAGCAGCCCAATAGGGACATGGTACGGTACCACTGAAGCTTTCTTT. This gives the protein CASSPIGTWYGTTEAFF.

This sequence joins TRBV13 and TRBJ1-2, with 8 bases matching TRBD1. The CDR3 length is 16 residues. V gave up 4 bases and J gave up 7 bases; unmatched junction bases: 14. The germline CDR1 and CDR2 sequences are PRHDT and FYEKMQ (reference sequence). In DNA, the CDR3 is TGTGCCAGCAGCTCCATGACAGGGGTGGCTTCGTTTGGCTACACCTTC. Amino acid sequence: CASSSMTGVASFGYTF.